Sequencing of this TCR beta chain was carried out in a study of cytomegalovirus exposure and HLA in healthy donors. Regarding the study as a whole: CMV serostatus was the only recorded immune exposure for donors.

Germline-derived CDR1 and CDR2 are SNHLY and FYNNEI. The junction had 4 bases not matched to a gene; V was cut back by 3 bases and J by 6 bases. The CDR3 has 14 residues. 60 Vbeta and 13 Jbeta primers were used in PCR. Profiling relied on immunoSEQ multiplex PCR, and the TCRdb table lists in-frame clones only, not all of them. The table records about 77,000 clones, more than 75% of them present only once. On this clone itself: Its specificity is not known.

The gene calls are TRBV2 and TRBJ1-2, with 10 bases matching TRBD1. The source is a man aged 40-49 years in good health and CMV-seronegative. Specimen: PBMCs. The CDR3 reads CASSEDRGSDGYTF. In DNA, the CDR3 is TGTGCCAGCAGTGAGGACAGGGGGTCGGATGGCTACACCTTC. Full variable domain (missing parts from reference TRBV2 and TRBJ1-2): EPEVTQTPSHQVTQMGQEVILRCVPISNHLYFYWYRQILGQKVEFLVSFYNNEISEKSEIFDDQFSVERPDGSNFTLKIRSTKLEDSAMYFCASSEDRGSDGYTFGSGTRLTVV.